These 26 T cell receptor beta chains came from one sample sequenced in a study of cytomegalovirus exposure and HLA in healthy donors. Amplification used 60 Vbeta primers and 13 Jbeta primers. The method was immunoSEQ multiplex PCR; TCRdb's version includes in-frame clones alone and lacks a portion of them. Of around 200,000 clones detected, 70% to 85% appear once; the ten largest clones hold approximately 1.2%. Material: PBMCs. The source is a girl aged 2 to 10 in good health and CMV-seropositive.

This chain connects TRBV15 to TRBJ2-3; D possibly corresponds to TRBD2 (6 bases). The CDR3 has 16 residues. Germline-derived CDR1 and CDR2 are LNHNV and YYDKDF (reference sequence). The V end was cut by 0 bases, the J end by 4 bases, with 14 bases between. CDR3 amino acids: CATSRDQAERADTQYF. The DNA of the CDR3 is TGTGCCACCAGCAGAGATCAAGCGGAGCGGGCAGATACGCAGTATTTT.

The chain links TRBV5-8 to TRBJ1-5; the match to TRBD1 covers 9 bases. Germline CDR1 SGHTS, CDR2 YDEGEE. CDR3 length equals 18 residues. J gave up 6 bases and V 0 bases, and 13 bases lay outside the gene matches. Here the CDR3 reads CASSLALDRGGWGQPQHF. CDR3 nucleotides: TGTGCCAGCAGCTTGGCTCTGGACAGGGGAGGATGGGGTCAGCCCCAGCATTTT. The whole variable domain, remainder taken from reference TRBV5-8 and TRBJ1-5, is EAGVTQSPTHLIKTRGQQATLRCSPISGHTSVYWYQQALGLGLQFLLWYDEGEERNRGNFPPRFSGRQFPNYSSELNVNALELEDSALYLCASSLALDRGGWGQPQHFGDGTRLSIL.

This clone was observed a few times. The gene calls are TRBV2 and TRBJ1-1; tentative D call: TRBD1 (5 bases). The germline gives CDR1 SNHLY, CDR2 FYNNEI. V lost 6 bases to trimming and J lost 11 bases, with 22 bases between them. The CDR3 extends over 14 amino acids. CDR3 coding DNA: TGTGCCAGCAGCGTACCAGTGGACACCCCTACTGCTTTCTTT. It specifies CASSVPVDTPTAFF.

This chain joins TRBV14 and TRBJ2-4; TRBD2 aligns across 8 bases. This CDR3 is 16 amino acids long. The germline CDR1 and CDR2 sequences are SGHDN and FVKESK. V lost 4 bases and J lost 0; bases outside the gene matches: 5. Here the CDR3 DNA reads TGTGCCAGCAGCCCCGGGCTAGCGGGAGCCAAAAACATTCAGTACTTC. Its translation: CASSPGLAGAKNIQYF. Full variable domain (remainder filled in from reference TRBV14 and TRBJ2-4): EAGVTQFPSHSVIEKGQTVTLRCDPISGHDNLYWYRRVMGKEIKFLLHFVKESKQDESGMPNNRFLAERTGGTYSTLKVQPAELEDSGVYFCASSPGLAGAKNIQYFGAGTRLSVL.

The gene calls are TRBV10-2 and TRBJ1-5; 8 nucleotides align to TRBD1. This CDR3 region has 13 residues. Looked up from germline, CDR1 is WSHSY and CDR2 is SAAADI. J lost 6 bases, V lost 8 bases, and 6 bases had no gene match. The CDR3 DNA reads TGCGCCAGCGGCTTAGGACAGGGTCAGCCCCAGCATTTT. Amino acid sequence: CASGLGQGQPQHF.

The chain couples TRBV5-6 to TRBJ2-2, with D possibly TRBD1 on 6 matching bases. V lost 2 bases to trimming and J lost 4 bases, with 12 bases between them. The CDR3 covers 15 residues. The germline V gene has CDR1 SGHDT and CDR2 YYEEEE. The CDR3 bases are TGTGCCAGCAGCTTTAACCACAGGGCCACCGGGGAGCTGTTTTTT. Amino acid sequence: CASSFNHRATGELFF.

The CDR3 DNA sequence: TGTGCCAGCAGCTTAGCCCGGACAGGATATGGCTACACCTTC. Its translation: CASSLARTGYGYTF. This rearrangement joins TRBV7-8 to TRBJ1-2, with TRBD1 identical over 7 bases. Germline trimming cut 0 bases from V and 5 bases from J; bases unmatched to any gene: 3. The CDR3 contains 14 residues. Per the germline V gene, CDR1 is SGHVS and CDR2 is FQNEAQ.

This chain links TRBV28 with TRBJ1-5, with 7 positions matching TRBD1. CDR1 and CDR2 from the germline V gene are MDHEN and SYDVKM. V shed 8 bases, J shed 0 bases, and the junction held 7 bases outside the gene matches. CDR3 size: 15 residues. CDR3 bases: TGTGCCAGCTCCAAGACAGGGACTAGCAATCAGCCCCAGCATTTT. It encodes CASSKTGTSNQPQHF.

J is TRBJ2-7 and V is TRBV4-1; 7 nucleotides match TRBD2. J gave up 4 bases and V 0 bases, and 3 bases lay outside the gene matches. The CDR3 sequence is 14 residues long. Germline V CDR1 and CDR2: MGHRA, YSYEKL. CDR3 protein: CASSQDSGSYEQYF. The CDR3 DNA reads as TGCGCCAGCAGCCAAGATAGCGGGTCGTACGAGCAGTACTTC.

The chain has TRBV9 and TRBJ2-3, with TRBD2 matching 8 bases. Trimming at V came to 3 bases and at J to 2 bases, leaving 8 bases not matched to a gene. The CDR3 runs to 16 residues. Germline assignment: CDR1 SGDLS and CDR2 YYNGEE. The CDR3 DNA is TGTGCCAGCAGCGGAGGACTAGCTTCATTCACAGATACGCAGTATTTT. Its translation: CASSGGLASFTDTQYF. Together with reference TRBV9 and TRBJ2-3, the CDR3 gives the full variable domain: DSGVTQTPKHLITATGQRVTLRCSPRSGDLSVYWYQQSLDQGLQFLIQYYNGEERAKGNILERFSAQQFPDLHSELNLSSLELGDSALYFCASSGGLASFTDTQYFGPGTRLTVL.

The chain combines TRBV6-1 with TRBJ2-1, with 10 nucleotides matching TRBD1. The CDR3 sequence is 13 residues long. V shed 4 bases, J shed 14 bases, and the junction held 8 bases outside the gene matches. Germline V gene sequence: CDR1 MNHNS, CDR2 SASEGT. The CDR3 coding sequence is TGTGCCAGCAGTGCCCGGGACAGGGGAAAGAAGTTCTTC. Its translation: CASSARDRGKKFF.

The rearrangement links TRBV9 to TRBJ1-2; 10 bases map to TRBD1. Germline assignment: CDR1 SGDLS and CDR2 YYNGEE. V lost 4 bases to trimming and J lost 2 bases; unmatched junction nucleotides: 11. The CDR3 sequence is 17 residues long. The CDR3 is CASSMGQGPHLNYGYTF. The CDR3 DNA sequence: TGTGCCAGCAGCATGGGACAGGGGCCGCATCTGAACTATGGCTACACCTTC. The entire variable domain, with the rest obtained from reference TRBV9 and TRBJ1-2, is as follows: DSGVTQTPKHLITATGQRVTLRCSPRSGDLSVYWYQQSLDQGLQFLIQYYNGEERAKGNILERFSAQQFPDLHSELNLSSLELGDSALYFCASSMGQGPHLNYGYTFGSGTRLTVV.

This rearrangement joins TRBV12-5 to TRBJ2-2; 8 nucleotides line up with TRBD2. The CDR3 is made up of 17 amino acids. V gave up 6 bases and J gave up 8 bases; unmatched junction bases: 17. Germline V CDR1 and CDR2: LGHNT, FRNRAP. This chain's CDR3 is CASGTSLSGGGPGELFF. CDR3 in DNA: TGTGCTAGTGGCACCAGTCTAAGCGGGGGTGGACCGGGGGAGCTGTTTTTT. The full variable domain, with the rest looked up from reference TRBV12-5 and TRBJ2-2, is DARVTQTPRHKVTEMGQEVTMRCQPILGHNTVFWYRQTMMQGLELLAYFRNRAPLDDSGMPKDRFSAEMPDATLATLKIQPSEPRDSAVYFCASGTSLSGGGPGELFFGEGSRLTVL.

This clone was picked up one time. V usage is TRBV4-1 and J usage is TRBJ1-2; the D gene is possibly TRBD1 (5 bases). The CDR3 length is 15 residues. V was shortened by 1 base and J by 8 bases, with 17 bases between the two germline ends. CDR1 and CDR2 (germline): MGHRA, YSYEKL. The CDR3 protein is CASSQVARVQIGYTF. In DNA, the CDR3 is TGCGCCAGCAGCCAAGTCGCCAGGGTGCAGATCGGCTACACCTTC.

The chain joins TRBV6-1 to TRBJ2-7; 12 nucleotides align to TRBD1. CDR1 and CDR2 (germline): MNHNS, SASEGT. V gave up 5 bases and J gave up 7 bases; unmatched junction bases: 9. The CDR3 loop spans 15 amino acids. Here the CDR3 reads CASSPPGQGAREQYF. The DNA of the CDR3 is TGTGCCAGCAGTCCTCCGGGACAGGGGGCTCGGGAGCAGTACTTC.

V is TRBV5-8 and J is TRBJ1-4; 8 bases align to TRBD1. V shed 4 bases and J 8 bases; nucleotides not matched to a gene: 10. The germline V gene encodes CDR1 SGHTS and CDR2 YDEGEE. The CDR3 extends over 15 amino acids. In DNA form, the CDR3 reads TGTGCCAGCAGCCCCCAGGGGGCGTCGGGAGAAAAACTGTTTTTT. This gives the protein CASSPQGASGEKLFF.

As concerns this clone: The same CDR3 is also encoded by other DNA sequences in this sample. This chain joins TRBV27 and TRBJ1-2; a possible D gene is TRBD1 (5 bases). CDR1 and CDR2 (germline): MNHEY, SMNVEV (reference sequence). This CDR3 region has 13 residues. V was trimmed by 3 bases and J by 3 bases, leaving 8 bases between them. The CDR3 here is CASSFSRDYGYTF. The CDR3 region has the DNA TGTGCCAGCAGTTTTTCCAGGGACTATGGCTACACCTTC.

The chain couples TRBV9 to TRBJ2-3, with 8 bases matching TRBD1. The germline CDR1 and CDR2 sequences are SGDLS and YYNGEE. J was trimmed by 6 bases and V by 4 bases; bases with no gene match: 13. The CDR3 covers 16 residues. The CDR3 DNA is TGTGCCAGCAGCCCTCTGGGACAGGACACCGGGGATACGCAGTATTTT. Protein product: CASSPLGQDTGDTQYF.

The rearrangement links TRBV14 to TRBJ2-5; D may be TRBD1 (6 bases). From germline, CDR1 is SGHDN and CDR2 FVKESK. The CDR3 is 15 residues long. Trimming took off 2 bases at V and 3 bases at J, with 13 bases between the two ends. CDR3 sequence reads: CASSQRPGHKETQYF. The CDR3 coding sequence is TGTGCCAGCAGCCAACGACCGGGACACAAAGAGACCCAGTACTTC.

The J gene is TRBJ1-1, the V gene TRBV15; D unresolved. The CDR3 spans 16 residues. Germline CDR1 is LNHNV and CDR2 is YYDKDF (reference sequence). The germline V and J ends were trimmed by 0 bases and 4 bases, with 15 bases remaining between them. The CDR3 loop reads CATSRDGGRVPTEAFF. DNA of the CDR3: TGTGCCACCAGCAGAGATGGTGGGAGGGTCCCCACTGAAGCTTTCTTT.

This clone occurred once. The rearrangement links TRBV29-1 to TRBJ1-3; D remains unclear. Trimming took off 6 bases at V and 0 bases at J, with 12 bases between the two ends. CDR1 and CDR2 (germline): SQVTM, ANQGSEA. This CDR3 is built from 14 residues. The CDR3 spells CSVATGSSGNTIYF. The CDR3, as DNA: TGCAGCGTCGCCACCGGGAGCTCTGGAAACACCATATATTTT.

The J gene is TRBJ2-4, the V gene TRBV2; the D gene is possibly TRBD2 (5 bases). Germline V CDR1 and CDR2: SNHLY, FYNNEI. The CDR3 covers 15 residues. V dropped 7 bases and J dropped 0 bases, with 13 bases sitting between them. CDR3 in DNA: TGTGCCAGCATTCCGACTGGACTAGCCAAAAACATTCAGTACTTC. Protein: CASIPTGLAKNIQYF.

The J gene is TRBJ1-5, the V gene TRBV6-5, with a possible D match to TRBD1 (6 bases). V lost 7 bases and J 6 bases, leaving 13 bases between the germline ends. The CDR3 consists of 13 residues. CDR1 and CDR2 (germline): MNHEY, SVGAGI. This CDR3 is CASNDRSGQPQHF. CDR3 nucleotide sequence: TGTGCCAGCAACGACAGGTCGGGTCAGCCCCAGCATTTT.

The rearrangement uses TRBV7-6 and TRBJ1-1; TRBD1 matches at 9 bases. V gave up 4 bases and J gave up 1 base; unmatched junction bases: 4. The V gene's germline CDR1 is SGHVS and CDR2 FNYEAQ. This CDR3 is built from 15 residues. CDR3 nucleotide sequence: TGTGCCAGCAGCTCCTGGGACAGGGAGAACACTGAAGCTTTCTTT. Translating it yields CASSSWDRENTEAFF.

The chain employs TRBV27 and TRBJ2-7, with 13 bases that match TRBD2. Unmatched junction bases numbered 7, after V lost 7 bases and J lost 7 bases. Germline V gives CDR1 MNHEY, CDR2 SMNVEV (reference sequence). This CDR3 region has 14 residues. The CDR3 sequence: CASTFTSGRGEQYF. The CDR3 DNA follows: TGTGCCAGCACTTTTACTAGCGGGAGGGGGGAGCAGTACTTC.

This clone was detected once. The same CDR3 can be traced to other DNA sequences in this sample. The chain employs TRBV6-5 and TRBJ2-7; 7 bases line up with TRBD1. The CDR3 sequence is 13 residues long. Germline V CDR1 and CDR2: MNHEY, SVGAGI. J lost 4 bases, V lost 6 bases, and 6 bases had no gene match. The chain's CDR3 is CASRRQGMYEQYF. The CDR3, as DNA: TGTGCCAGCAGAAGACAGGGTATGTACGAGCAGTACTTC.